This T cell receptor beta chain was retrieved from a study of T-cell memory formation after mild COVID-19. Germline V gives CDR1 MNHEY, CDR2 SVGAGI. The CDR3 length is 15 residues. The V end was cut by 2 bases, the J end by 8 bases, with 18 bases between. TCRdb reanalysed the 5' RACE reads using MiXCR and keeps one entry per CDR3 protein. The data hold about half a million distinct CDR3 sequences, with 15% to 20% observed a single time. The gene calls are TRBV6-5 and TRBJ1-1; no definite D call. Sequencing was done on a sample of PBMCs or a T cell subset sorted from them (not recorded which). This TCR came from an adult woman who had mild COVID-19 (a few samples of this study predate the infection). Cell type and time point are not known. The CDR3 spells CASSYGAGLRKEAFF. The CDR3 nucleotides read TGTGCCAGCAGTTACGGTGCAGGCTTACGCAAAGAAGCTTTCTTT.